Here is one T cell receptor (beta chain) with its context. Its cognate antigen is unknown. These data originate in a study of OX40 agonist ivuxolimab in advanced cancers. Trimming took 4 bases from V and 3 from J, leaving 12 bases between them. CDR1 is KGHSH, CDR2 LQKENI, per germline. The CDR3 has 15 amino acids. Study-wide results and caveats: In CD8+ T cells, expanded clones were on average more numerous than in CD4+. Certain nonresponding patients likewise had low normalized T-cell clonal expansion.

Using immunoSEQ multiplex PCR, the repertoire was profiled, and TCRdb retains in-frame clones only, with some absent. Of more than 60,000 clones detected, 84% appear once; the ten largest clones hold around 4.5%. The chain has TRBV18 and TRBJ2-2, with unresolved D. This specimen was CD4+ or CD8+ T cells sorted from blood, taken in a trial of the OX40 agonist ivuxolimab. This clonotype originated in an adult with an advanced solid tumor such as melanoma, head and neck, liver or kidney cancer. CDR3 DNA sequence: TGTGCCAGCTCACTCAACAGTTTGGACACCGGGGAGCTGTTTTTT. It is translated as CASSLNSLDTGELFF. Full variable domain (remainder filled in from reference TRBV18 and TRBJ2-2): NAGVMQNPRHLVRRRGQEARLRCSPMKGHSHVYWYRQLPEEGLKFMVYLQKENIIDESGMPKERFSAEFPKEGPSILRIQQVVRGDSAAYFCASSLNSLDTGELFFGEGSRLTVL.